The 7 T cell receptor beta chains listed next were all sequenced from one sample in a study of cytomegalovirus exposure and HLA in healthy donors. Amplification used 60 Vbeta primers and 13 Jbeta primers. Clones were sequenced by immunoSEQ multiplex PCR, and TCRdb holds only the in-frame ones, with some missing. The table includes 150,000 to 200,000 clones, around 70% detected once. Sequencing was performed on PBMCs. The receptors come from a man aged 18 to 35 in good health and CMV-seropositive.

V usage is TRBV19 and J usage is TRBJ2-5, with TRBD1 as a possible D gene (7 bases). CDR3 size: 14 residues. Germline V gene data show CDR1 as LNHDA and CDR2 as SQIVND (reference sequence). The V end lost 5 bases, the J end lost 4 bases, and 14 bases lay between the germline ends. In DNA form, the CDR3 reads TGTGCCAGTAGTGCCAGGGGGGTCGGAGAGACCCAGTACTTC. Protein: CASSARGVGETQYF.

This chain joins TRBV19 and TRBJ1-5; 9 nucleotides agree with TRBD1. Germline lookup yields CDR1 LNHDA and CDR2 SQIVND (reference sequence). The CDR3 runs to 15 residues. The V and J ends lost 3 bases and 1 base, in that order; junction bases with no gene match: 1. The CDR3 protein is CASSIGTGSNQPQHF. CDR3 DNA sequence: TGTGCCAGTAGTATTGGGACAGGGAGCAATCAGCCCCAGCATTTT. Complete variable domain (other parts from reference TRBV19 and TRBJ1-5): DGGITQSPKYLFRKEGQNVTLSCEQNLNHDAMYWYRQDPGQGLRLIYYSQIVNDFQKGDIAEGYSVSREKKESFPLTVTSAQKNPTAFYLCASSIGTGSNQPQHFGDGTRLSIL.

The rearrangement uses TRBV27 and TRBJ1-5; D remains unclear. V was trimmed by 2 bases and J by 2 bases, leaving 7 bases between them. The germline V gene encodes CDR1 MNHEY and CDR2 SMNVEV (reference sequence). The CDR3 is 14 amino acids. Here the CDR3 DNA reads TGTGCCAGCAGTTTAGAGGGTGGCAATCAGCCCCAGCATTTT. Protein: CASSLEGGNQPQHF.

The genes are TRBV29-1 and TRBJ1-2, with 8 bases that match TRBD1. V dropped 3 bases and J dropped 8; count of bases not matched to a gene: 8. The CDR3 covers 13 residues. Germline CDR1 reads SQVTM; CDR2 reads ANQGSEA. Written as DNA, the CDR3 is TGCAGCGTTGAGTCTTTGACAGGGGAAGGCTACACCTTC. It specifies CSVESLTGEGYTF.

This sequence joins TRBV7-2 and TRBJ1-1, with a possible D match to TRBD1 (5 bases). Germline CDR1 reads SGHTA; CDR2 reads FQGNSA. The CDR3 runs 13 residues. The germline V and J ends were trimmed by 3 bases and 1 base, with 6 bases remaining between them. Written as DNA, the CDR3 is TGTGCCAGCAGCTTCCAGGGGAACACTGAAGCTTTCTTT. Its protein is CASSFQGNTEAFF.

The sample holds one count of this clone. The chain links TRBV10-3 to TRBJ1-6; maybe TRBD1 (6 bases). Germline V gene lookup returns CDR1 ENHRY and CDR2 SYGVKD. V dropped 3 bases and J dropped 7 bases, with 10 bases sitting between them. CDR3 length: 14 amino acids. The CDR3 sequence is CAISDRQGNSPLHF. As DNA, the CDR3 is TGTGCCATCAGTGACCGGCAGGGGAATTCACCCCTCCACTTT.

This clone has just a few counts. This chain links TRBV18 with TRBJ1-1; 9 bases agree with TRBD1. CDR3 size: 15 residues. With 5 bases clipped from V and 4 bases from J, the junction kept 8 bases outside the gene matches. Germline CDR1 and CDR2: KGHSH and LQKENI. CDR3 nucleotides: TGTGCCAGCTCAGAAGTCGGGACAGGGCGCACTGAAGCTTTCTTT. Protein sequence: CASSEVGTGRTEAFF.